Each of the 4 T cell receptor beta chains below was sequenced from the same sample in a study of T-cell memory formation after mild COVID-19. From the 5' RACE reads, TCRdb called clonotypes with MiXCR, one entry per CDR3 protein. The table shows 350,000 to 500,000 distinct CDR3 sequences, with less than 25% occurring only once. Input material: PBMCs or a T cell subset sorted from them (not recorded which). The receptors shown here come from an adult woman who had mild COVID-19 (a few samples of this study predate the infection). Cell type and time point are not known.

This sequence joins TRBV9 and TRBJ2-7; maybe TRBD2 (6 bases). Looked up from germline, CDR1 is SGDLS and CDR2 is YYNGEE. With 7 bases removed from V and 2 bases from J, the gap between germline ends came to 19 bases. The CDR3 contains 15 residues. The CDR3 loop reads CASGSGAGTAYEQYF. The CDR3 bases are TGTGCCAGCGGATCGGGTGCGGGGACCGCCTACGAGCAGTACTTC.

The rearrangement joins TRBV15 to TRBJ2-7; perhaps TRBD2 as D (6 bases). Trimming left V 0 bases short and J 11 bases short, with 14 bases between. This CDR3 comprises 13 residues. Germline assignment: CDR1 LNHNV and CDR2 YYDKDF (reference sequence). The CDR3, as DNA: TGTGCCACCAGCAGAGATGGAGGGTCCCTTAAGTACTTC. Translated, it gives CATSRDGGSLKYF. The full variable domain, in which reference TRBV15 and TRBJ2-7 provide the parts outside the CDR3, is DAMVIQNPRYQVTQFGKPVTLSCSQTLNHNVMYWYQQKSSQAPKLLFHYYDKDFNNEADTPDNFQSRRPNTSFCFLDIRSPGLGDTAMYLCATSRDGGSLKYFGPGTRLTVT.

This chain links TRBV6-6 with TRBJ2-7, with D possibly being TRBD1 (7 bases). CDR1 MNHNY and CDR2 SVGAGI come from the germline V gene (reference sequence). V lost 11 bases and J 1 base, leaving 15 bases between the germline ends. The CDR3 has 13 amino acids. Written as DNA, the CDR3 is TGTGCCCTAAGGGGGGACAGATCCTACGAGCAGTACTTC. Amino acid sequence: CALRGDRSYEQYF.

The V and J genes are TRBV3-1 and TRBJ2-2; 9 bases line up with TRBD2. V dropped 4 bases and J dropped 2; count of bases not matched to a gene: 8. The germline V gene has CDR1 LGHDT and CDR2 YNNKEL (reference sequence). The CDR3 contains 17 residues. CDR3 DNA: TGTGCCAGCAGCCCTATAGCGGGGGCCGAAAACACCGGGGAGCTGTTTTTT. It codes for CASSPIAGAENTGELFF.